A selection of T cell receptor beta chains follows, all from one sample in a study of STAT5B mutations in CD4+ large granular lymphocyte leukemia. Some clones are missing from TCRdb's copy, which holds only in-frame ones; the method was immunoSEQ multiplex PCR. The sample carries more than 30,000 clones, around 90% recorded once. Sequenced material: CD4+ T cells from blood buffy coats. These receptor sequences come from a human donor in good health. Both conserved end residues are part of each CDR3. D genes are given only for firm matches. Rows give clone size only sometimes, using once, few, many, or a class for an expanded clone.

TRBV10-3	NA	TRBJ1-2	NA	CAISETGNYGYTF	TGTGCCATCAGTGAGACAGGGAACTATGGCTACACCTTC
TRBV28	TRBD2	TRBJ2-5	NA	CASSTILAGGETQYF	TGTGCCAGCAGTACAATTTTAGCGGGAGGCGAGACCCAGTACTTC
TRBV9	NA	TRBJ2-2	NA	CASTFRGTGELFF	TGTGCCAGCACCTTTCGCGGCACCGGGGAGCTGTTTTTT
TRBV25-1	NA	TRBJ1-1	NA	CASSQGSHTEAFF	TGTGCCAGCAGCCAGGGGAGTCACACTGAAGCTTTCTTT
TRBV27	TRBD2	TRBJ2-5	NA	CASSPGGGLAGRETQYF	TGTGCCAGCAGTCCGGGGGGGGGACTAGCGGGACGGGAGACCCAGTACTTC
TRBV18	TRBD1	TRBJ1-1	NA	CASSQSSDRGNTEAFF	TGTGCCAGCTCCCAGTCGTCCGACAGGGGTAACACTGAAGCTTTCTTT
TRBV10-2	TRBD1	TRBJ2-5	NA	CASNVQGQETQYF	TGCGCCAGCAACGTACAGGGGCAGGAGACCCAGTACTTC
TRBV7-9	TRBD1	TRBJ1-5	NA	CASTPTGDQPQHF	TGTGCCAGCACTCCGACAGGGGATCAGCCCCAGCATTTT
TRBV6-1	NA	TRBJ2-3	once	CASSEPDGGWGYF	TGTGCCAGCAGTGAACCGGACGGTGGCTGGGGGTATTTT
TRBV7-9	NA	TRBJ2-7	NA	CASSVGPYEQYF	TGTGCCAGCAGCGTGGGCCCCTACGAGCAGTACTTC
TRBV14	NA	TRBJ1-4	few	CASKGWDEKLFF	TGTGCCAGCAAGGGTTGGGATGAAAAACTGTTTTTT
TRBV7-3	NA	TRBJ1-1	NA	CASSLARGDNTEAFF	TGTGCCAGCAGCTTAGCCCGAGGCGATAACACTGAAGCTTTCTTT
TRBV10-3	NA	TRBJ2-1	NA	CAISESGDFSYNEQFF	TGTGCCATCAGTGAGTCGGGGGACTTCTCCTACAATGAGCAGTTCTTC
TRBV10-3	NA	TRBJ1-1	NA	CAISDVNRAEAFF	TGTGCCATCAGTGACGTTAACAGGGCTGAAGCTTTCTTT
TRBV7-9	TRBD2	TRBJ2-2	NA	CASSSGTSGVTGELFF	TGTGCCAGCAGCTCCGGGACTAGCGGGGTCACCGGGGAGCTGTTTTTT
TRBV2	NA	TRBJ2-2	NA	CASSQENTGELFF	TGTGCCAGCAGCCAAGAGAACACCGGGGAGCTGTTTTTT
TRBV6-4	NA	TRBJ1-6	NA	CASSDLGGAASPLHF	TGTGCCAGCAGTGACCTGGGCGGTGCGGCTTCACCCCTCCACTTT
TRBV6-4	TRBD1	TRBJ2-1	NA	CASSGGQGPYNEQFF	TGTGCCAGCAGCGGGGGACAGGGGCCCTACAATGAGCAGTTCTTC
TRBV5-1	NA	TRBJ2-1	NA	CASSLPDYYNEQFF	TGCGCCAGCAGCTTACCGGACTACTACAATGAGCAGTTCTTC